The entry below describes one TCR beta chain. The data were taken from a study of PD-L1 blockade in urothelial cancer. Spiking of synthetic TCR analog templates was performed in each PCR. Profiling relied on immunoSEQ multiplex PCR, and the TCRdb table lists in-frame clones only, not all of them. The table records just under 65,000 clones, 75% to 90% of them present only once. The time point denotes: pretreatment peripheral blood. CDR1 SGHRS and CDR2 YFSETQ come from the germline V gene. Trimming took off 4 bases at V and 2 bases at J, with 15 bases between the two ends. There are 15 residues in the CDR3.

This clonotype originated in a man between 65 and 85 years old with urothelial cancer. The gene calls are TRBV5-1 and TRBJ1-2; D is uncertain. Sequenced material: PBMCs, taken around atezolizumab (anti-PD-L1) treatment. The CDR3 loop reads CASSRNAWENYGYTF. DNA for the CDR3: TGCGCCAGCAGCAGGAACGCGTGGGAGAACTATGGCTACACCTTC.